This T cell receptor beta chain was observed in a study of T-cell reconstitution after alpha-beta-depleted transplantation in children. This clonotype showed up many times. Unique molecular identifiers tagged the TCRbeta library. TCRdb ran MiXCR on the PCR reads and lists one entry per CDR3 protein. This table has some 200,000 distinct CDR3 sequences, roughly 15% appearing once. CDR3 length: 16 amino acids. V lost 3 bases, J lost 8 bases, and 8 bases stayed unmatched. Looked up from germline, CDR1 is MNHEY and CDR2 is SMNVEV (reference sequence). V is TRBV27 and J is TRBJ2-1; 12 bases agree with TRBD2. The source is a human donor who donated a stem cell graft to a child with acute lymphoblastic leukemia. The source was PBMCs from the stem cell graft donor, collected from the stem cell graft. CDR3 sequence reads: CASSLTGLAGHDEQFF. In DNA, the CDR3 is TGTGCCAGCAGTTTGACAGGACTAGCGGGGCACGATGAGCAGTTCTTC.